One sample yielded the 18 T cell receptor beta chains listed below, sequenced in a study of Ad26.COV2.S vaccination and SARS-CoV-2 variants. Treatment: 19 received Ad26.COV2.S at low or high dose, single or two shots; 5 received placebo; per-sample allocation not given. The investigators took samples on day 63 after the first vaccine or placebo injection. Here immunoSEQ multiplex PCR was the method, and the copy in TCRdb shows in-frame clones only, minus some. The sample yields 380,000 or so clones, around four fifths seen once. The sequenced sample was peripheral blood, obtained in a trial of Ad26.COV2.S vaccine versus placebo. These receptors all stem from a person aged 18-60 years who received the Ad26.COV2.S COVID-19 vaccine or a placebo.

Here the CDR3 DNA reads TGTGCCAGCAGCTTCTCGGTTAACAATGAGCAGTTCTTC. Its translation: CASSFSVNNEQFF. This chain joins TRBV5-8 and TRBJ2-1; D unclear. The CDR3 spans 13 residues. The ends were cut back, 2 bases at V and 5 bases at J, with 8 bases in the middle. CDR1 is SGHTS, CDR2 YDEGEE, per germline. Full variable domain (rest looked up from reference TRBV5-8 and TRBJ2-1): EAGVTQSPTHLIKTRGQQATLRCSPISGHTSVYWYQQALGLGLQFLLWYDEGEERNRGNFPPRFSGRQFPNYSSELNVNALELEDSALYLCASSFSVNNEQFFGPGTRLTVL.

This clone was observed a handful of times. The chain links TRBV5-1 to TRBJ2-1; possibly TRBD2 for D (6 bases). Germline V CDR1 and CDR2: SGHRS, YFSETQ. The CDR3 loop spans 14 amino acids. Deletions cut 3 bases from V and 2 bases from J, with 9 bases between. As DNA, the CDR3 is TGCGCCAGCAGCTCGGAGGGGCCCTACAATGAGCAGTTCTTC. Translated, it gives CASSSEGPYNEQFF.

This clone was picked up a small number of times. The rearrangement uses TRBV19 and TRBJ2-2, with D uncertain. The ends were cut back, 3 bases at V and 1 base at J, with 9 bases in the middle. Germline CDR1 is LNHDA and CDR2 is SQIVND (reference sequence). This CDR3 region has 15 residues. CDR3 sequence (DNA): TGTGCCAGTAGTATCGTCGGCGGGAACACCGGGGAGCTGTTTTTT. Protein: CASSIVGGNTGELFF. Based on the CDR3 plus reference TRBV19 and TRBJ2-2, the full variable domain is DGGITQSPKYLFRKEGQNVTLSCEQNLNHDAMYWYRQDPGQGLRLIYYSQIVNDFQKGDIAEGYSVSREKKESFPLTVTSAQKNPTAFYLCASSIVGGNTGELFFGEGSRLTVL.

The rearrangement links TRBV6-1 to TRBJ2-2, with no clear D. CDR1 MNHNS and CDR2 SASEGT come from the germline V gene. Trimming took off 2 bases at V and 7 bases at J, with 5 bases between the two ends. The CDR3 runs 12 residues. CDR3 sequence reads: CASSESGGELFF. CDR3 bases: TGTGCCAGCAGTGAAAGTGGCGGGGAGCTGTTTTTT.

This clone was seen repeatedly, ten times or more. V gene TRBV18 combines with J gene TRBJ1-2; D is perhaps TRBD1 (5 bases). Deletions cut 3 bases from V and 8 bases from J, with 13 bases between. This CDR3 contains 13 residues. Germline CDR1 reads KGHSH; CDR2 reads LQKENI. CDR3: CASSPQGRLGYTF. The CDR3 nucleotides read TGTGCCAGCTCACCGCAGGGCCGGTTGGGCTACACCTTC.

The chain has TRBV9 and TRBJ2-2, with D possibly matching TRBD1 (7 bases). The V end was cut by 2 bases, the J end by 1 base, with 12 bases between. This CDR3 is 16 amino acids long. Germline V gene lookup returns CDR1 SGDLS and CDR2 YYNGEE. DNA for the CDR3: TGTGCCAGCAGCGTCTCAGGGGGGAAGAACACCGGGGAGCTGTTTTTT. Protein product: CASSVSGGKNTGELFF.

V usage is TRBV4-3 and J usage is TRBJ1-2; D remains unclear. V was cut by 2 bases and J by 8 bases, with 18 bases left in between. The germline gives CDR1 LGHNA, CDR2 YSLEER. The CDR3 sequence is 15 residues long. Here the CDR3 reads CASSQPDMTVKGYTF. CDR3 sequence (DNA): TGCGCCAGCAGCCAACCTGACATGACCGTAAAGGGCTACACCTTC.

The J gene is TRBJ2-3, the V gene TRBV2; D is undetermined. The V end was cut by 6 bases, the J end by 0 bases, with 13 bases between. The CDR3 totals 15 residues. CDR1 SNHLY and CDR2 FYNNEI come from the germline V gene. The CDR3 protein is CASRQAEPSTDTQYF. The CDR3 DNA is TGTGCCAGCAGGCAAGCTGAACCTAGCACAGATACGCAGTATTTT.

The chain combines TRBV6-5 with TRBJ1-1, with TRBD1 as a possible D gene (6 bases). Germline loops: CDR1 MNHEY, CDR2 SVGAGI. This CDR3 spans 13 amino acids. V was shortened by 0 bases and J by 8 bases, with 10 bases between the two germline ends. CDR3 protein: CASSYSRQGEAFF. The CDR3 DNA sequence: TGTGCCAGCAGTTACTCCCGTCAGGGGGAAGCTTTCTTT.

The J gene is TRBJ1-4, the V gene TRBV30; TRBD1 might be the D (5 bases). CDR1 and CDR2 from the germline V gene are GTSNPN and SVGIG (reference sequence). Deletions cut 1 base from V and 11 bases from J, with 11 bases between. The CDR3 has 12 amino acids. The CDR3 here is CAWSDWEGKLFF. The CDR3 nucleotides read TGTGCCTGGAGTGATTGGGAGGGGAAACTGTTTTTT.

About this clone itself: Other DNA sequences in this specimen translate into the identical CDR3. The chain joins TRBV20-1 to TRBJ2-7; D gene unclear. Germline CDR1 reads DFQATT; CDR2 reads SNEGSKA (reference sequence). V was shortened by 3 bases and J by 4 bases, with 7 bases between the two germline ends. This CDR3 comprises 11 residues. The CDR3 sequence: CSASRAYEQYF. The CDR3 nucleotides read TGCAGTGCTAGCCGAGCGTACGAGCAGTACTTC.

The genes are TRBV18 and TRBJ2-6; D gene uncertain. The V gene's germline CDR1 is KGHSH and CDR2 LQKENI. The CDR3 has 14 amino acids. V was trimmed by 3 bases and J by 4 bases, leaving 7 bases between them. The CDR3 DNA reads TGTGCCAGCTCACCCATATACGGGGCCAACGTCCTGACTTTC. Its translation: CASSPIYGANVLTF.

The J gene is TRBJ1-1, the V gene TRBV21-1; the table's TRBD1 call for D was not verified on the DNA. TRBV21-1 has pseudogene status. This CDR3 is built from 17 residues. The chain's CDR3 is CASSNDRGALQGTEAFF. The CDR3 DNA reads as TGTGCCAGCAGCAACGACAGGGGAGCCCTCCAGGGAACTGAAGCTTTCTTT.

This clone was counted only a few times. The rearrangement links TRBV5-6 to TRBJ1-6; the D gene is possibly TRBD1 (5 bases). V lost 0 bases, J lost 6 bases, and 10 bases lay in between. The CDR3 is 15 residues long. From germline, CDR1 is SGHDT and CDR2 YYEEEE. The CDR3 region is CASSLVSGPNSPLHF. The CDR3 DNA sequence: TGTGCCAGCAGCTTGGTCTCGGGACCTAATTCACCCCTCCACTTT.

The chain employs TRBV7-2 and TRBJ1-2, with a tentative D call TRBD1 (5 bases). Germline CDR1 SGHTA, CDR2 FQGNSA. Trimming took 1 base from V and 0 from J, leaving 9 bases between them. The CDR3 is 15 residues long. The CDR3 coding sequence is TGTGCCAGCAGCTTAGGGGACCTAGCTAACTATGGCTACACCTTC. It encodes CASSLGDLANYGYTF.

This chain joins TRBV7-3 and TRBJ1-2, with D tentatively TRBD1 (5 bases). Germline values: CDR1 SGHTA, CDR2 FQGTGA. The CDR3 is 14 amino acids. Trimming removed 0 bases at V and 0 bases at J, with 5 bases between. CDR3 amino acids: CASSLTTANYGYTF. The CDR3 DNA follows: TGTGCCAGCAGCTTAACGACAGCTAACTATGGCTACACCTTC.

The CDR3 DNA reads TGCAGCGTTCTGCGTTTGACGAATTCCTACGAGCAGTACTTC. Translating gives CSVLRLTNSYEQYF. The rearrangement links TRBV29-1 to TRBJ2-7; the D is unclear. The CDR3 spans 14 residues. Germline V gives CDR1 SQVTM, CDR2 ANQGSEA. V lost 5 bases and J lost 1, with 15 bases in between.

The chain combines TRBV7-3 with TRBJ1-2; the D gene is possibly TRBD1 (6 bases). CDR1 and CDR2 from the germline V gene are SGHTA and FQGTGA. CDR3 length: 14 amino acids. Between the trimmed V and J ends, which lost 5 bases and 1 base, there was a span of 11 bases. Here the CDR3 reads CASSPGQINYGYTF. The CDR3 coding sequence is TGTGCCAGCAGCCCCGGACAGATTAACTATGGCTACACCTTC. Looking up the rest from reference TRBV7-3 and TRBJ1-2 gives the full variable domain: GAGVSQTPSNKVTEKGKYVELRCDPISGHTALYWYRQSLGQGPEFLIYFQGTGAADDSGLPNDRFFAVRPEGSVSTLKIQRTERGDSAVYLCASSPGQINYGYTFGSGTRLTVV.